This entry lists 22 T cell receptor beta chains sequenced from one sample in a study of blood T cell repertoires in COVID-19. Sequencing was performed with immunoSEQ multiplex PCR; in TCRdb, only in-frame clones are kept and a portion is missing. The table records over 130,000 clones, approximately 90% of them present only once. Specimen: peripheral blood. These receptors were obtained from a human donor with COVID-19, enrolled during active disease. The donor label of this sample is uncertain.

This chain links TRBV13 with TRBJ1-5; unclear D gene. V shed 4 bases and J shed 5 bases, with 9 bases lying between them. Germline V CDR1 and CDR2: PRHDT, FYEKMQ (reference sequence). The CDR3 has 13 amino acids. Here the CDR3 reads CASSSKGDQPQHF. CDR3 DNA: TGTGCCAGCAGCTCCAAGGGAGATCAGCCCCAGCATTTT.

The chain employs TRBV7-2 and TRBJ1-5; 11 bases match TRBD1. The CDR3 loop spans 13 amino acids. V shed 5 bases, J shed 9 bases, and the junction held 3 bases outside the gene matches. CDR1 SGHTA and CDR2 FQGNSA come from the germline V gene. The CDR3 region is CASSPDRGRPQHF. The CDR3 coding sequence is TGTGCCAGCAGCCCGGACAGGGGGCGGCCCCAGCATTTT. The whole variable domain, remainder taken from reference TRBV7-2 and TRBJ1-5, is GAGVSQSPSNKVTEKGKDVELRCDPISGHTALYWYRQSLGQGLEFLIYFQGNSAPDKSGLPSDRFSAERTGGSVSTLTIQRTQQEDSAVYLCASSPDRGRPQHFGDGTRLSIL.

The rearrangement links TRBV3-1 (or the pseudogene TRBV3-2) to TRBJ2-7; tentative D call: TRBD2 (5 bases). The CDR3 loop spans 16 amino acids. The V end lost 4 bases, the J end lost 0 bases, and 16 bases lay between the germline ends. Germline-derived CDR1 and CDR2 are LGHDT and YNNKEL (reference sequence). The CDR3 region is CASSLQRGQSSYEQYF. DNA of the CDR3: TGTGCCAGCAGCCTTCAACGGGGTCAGAGCTCCTACGAGCAGTACTTC.

The chain links TRBV6-6 to TRBJ2-7; maybe TRBD2 (7 bases). From germline, CDR1 is MNHNY and CDR2 SVGAGI (reference sequence). Trimming shortened V by 2 bases and J by 1 base, and 12 bases separated the two germline ends. The CDR3 runs 15 residues. CDR3 in DNA: TGTGCCAGCAGTTACAGGGGAGGGGGATCCTACGAGCAGTACTTC. This gives the protein CASSYRGGGSYEQYF.

This clone has just one count. The chain has TRBV20-1 and TRBJ1-5; tentative D call: TRBD1 (6 bases). This CDR3 has 14 amino acids. CDR1 is DFQATT and CDR2 is SNEGSKA in the germline V gene (reference sequence). V shed 3 bases and J shed 4 bases, with 13 bases lying between them. The chain's CDR3 is CSASRTVGNQPQHF. CDR3 nucleotide sequence: TGCAGTGCTAGTCGGACAGTGGGGAATCAGCCCCAGCATTTT.

The chain is built from TRBV9 and TRBJ1-3, with 10 bases fitting TRBD1. Germline CDR1 reads SGDLS; CDR2 reads YYNGEE. With 4 bases clipped from V and 9 bases from J, the junction kept 4 bases outside the gene matches. The CDR3 covers 13 residues. CDR3 DNA: TGTGCCAGCAGCTTCGGACAGGGGGTCACCATATATTTT. As protein: CASSFGQGVTIYF.

V usage is TRBV7-9 and J usage is TRBJ1-5; D call uncertain. V lost 3 bases, J lost 2 bases, and 14 bases lay in between. The germline V gene has CDR1 SEHNR and CDR2 FQNEAQ (reference sequence). This CDR3 comprises 16 residues. This CDR3 is CASSLGVGGRNQPQHF. The DNA for the CDR3 is TGTGCCAGCAGCTTGGGTGTTGGAGGACGCAATCAGCCCCAGCATTTT. The full variable domain, completed using reference TRBV7-9 and TRBJ1-5, is DTGVSQNPRHKITKRGQNVTFRCDPISEHNRLYWYRQTLGQGPEFLTYFQNEAQLEKSRLLSDRFSAERPKGSFSTLEIQRTEQGDSAMYLCASSLGVGGRNQPQHFGDGTRLSIL.

This clone was observed once. The chain carries TRBV29-1 and TRBJ2-2, with a weak D call TRBD1 (6 bases). The germline V and J ends were trimmed by 7 bases and 2 bases, with 20 bases remaining between them. The CDR3 consists of 16 residues. The V gene's germline CDR1 is SQVTM and CDR2 ANQGSEA. CDR3 sequence reads: CSAGRPQGRNTGELFF. CDR3 sequence (DNA): TGCAGCGCCGGAAGACCTCAGGGGCGTAACACCGGGGAGCTGTTTTTT.

The V and J genes are TRBV10-2 and TRBJ1-4, with TRBD1 matching 7 bases. The CDR3 contains 13 residues. Germline V gives CDR1 WSHSY, CDR2 SAAADI. The V and J ends lost 6 bases and 6 bases, in that order; junction bases with no gene match: 4. CDR3 amino acids: CASRTGTDEKLFF. In DNA form, the CDR3 reads TGCGCCAGCAGAACCGGGACAGATGAAAAACTGTTTTTT.

The J gene is TRBJ1-3, the V gene TRBV13, with D possibly being TRBD1 (6 bases). V shed 5 bases and J shed 0 bases, with 14 bases lying between them. This CDR3 has 16 residues. CDR1 is PRHDT, CDR2 FYEKMQ, per germline (reference sequence). CDR3 region: CASSLGQPPSGNTIYF. Written as DNA, the CDR3 is TGTGCCAGCAGCCTCGGACAGCCCCCCTCTGGAAACACCATATATTTT.

V usage is TRBV28 and J usage is TRBJ1-1; 10 bases map to TRBD1. Looked up from germline, CDR1 is MDHEN and CDR2 is SYDVKM. This CDR3 is built from 16 residues. V trimming: 5 bases; J trimming: 4 bases; junction bases outside the gene matches: 10. CDR3 amino acids: CASSPGTGDRTTEAFF. In DNA form, the CDR3 reads TGTGCCAGCAGTCCCGGGACAGGGGATCGGACCACTGAAGCTTTCTTT.

This chain links TRBV6-5 with TRBJ1-1; D possibly corresponds to TRBD1 (5 bases). V lost 5 bases, J lost 3 bases, and 16 bases lay in between. The CDR3 totals 15 residues. Germline loops: CDR1 MNHEY, CDR2 SVGAGI. This CDR3 reads CASSNLGGADTEAFF. The CDR3 nucleotides are TGTGCCAGCAGTAACCTGGGAGGGGCGGACACTGAAGCTTTCTTT.

The genes are TRBV7-9 and TRBJ1-3; TRBD1 might be the D (5 bases). This CDR3 is built from 15 residues. Germline assignment: CDR1 SEHNR and CDR2 FQNEAQ (reference sequence). V was cut by 5 bases and J by 1 base, with 12 bases left in between. CDR3 nucleotide sequence: TGTGCCAGCAGCGGACCCGGGGGTTCTGGAAACACCATATATTTT. Translating gives CASSGPGGSGNTIYF.

The rearrangement uses TRBV5-1 and TRBJ2-2; TRBD2 is a possible D gene (5 bases). The V gene lost 0 bases and the J gene lost 6 bases, with 12 bases spanning the gap. The CDR3 spans 15 residues. Germline values: CDR1 SGHRS, CDR2 YFSETQ. CDR3 protein: CASSLGVGVPGELFF. CDR3 DNA: TGCGCCAGCAGCTTGGGGGTCGGGGTCCCCGGGGAGCTGTTTTTT.

The chain employs TRBV2 and TRBJ2-7, with 7 bases aligning to TRBD2. V shed 4 bases and J 12 bases; nucleotides not matched to a gene: 9. This CDR3 region has 12 residues. Looked up from germline, CDR1 is SNHLY and CDR2 is FYNNEI. The CDR3 DNA follows: TGTGCCAGCAGTGGGGAGGGTGGTATGCTGTACTTC. Protein product: CASSGEGGMLYF.

The V and J genes are TRBV10-1 and TRBJ1-4, with a tentative D call TRBD1 (6 bases). This CDR3 has 13 amino acids. In germline, CDR1 is WNHNN, CDR2 SYGVQD (reference sequence). V lost 2 bases and J lost 8, with 9 bases in between. The CDR3 reads CASSETGIEKLFF. For the CDR3, the DNA is TGCGCCAGCAGTGAGACAGGGATCGAAAAACTGTTTTTT.

In the case of this clone: In the same sample, other DNA sequences code for this CDR3. The chain couples TRBV18 to TRBJ2-7; D is perhaps TRBD2 (5 bases). The germline gives CDR1 KGHSH, CDR2 LQKENI. The CDR3 runs 12 residues. V was pared by 2 bases and J by 7 bases, with 9 bases between. This chain's CDR3 is CASSPERREQYF. The CDR3, as DNA: TGTGCCAGCTCACCAGAGAGGAGGGAGCAGTACTTC.

The chain has TRBV19 and TRBJ1-5, with D maybe TRBD1 (6 bases). The CDR3 spans 15 residues. V shed 9 bases and J shed 3 bases, with 18 bases lying between them. CDR1 is LNHDA and CDR2 is SQIVND in the germline V gene (reference sequence). DNA for the CDR3: TGTGCCAGCACTCCCACAACAGGGACCAATCAGCCCCAGCATTTT. Translated, it gives CASTPTTGTNQPQHF.

The genes are TRBV7-2 and TRBJ2-3; 11 nucleotides align to TRBD2. Per germline, CDR1 SGHTA and CDR2 FQGNSA. CDR3 length: 18 amino acids. The junction had 5 bases not matched to a gene; V was cut back by 0 bases and J by 0 bases. CDR3 DNA: TGTGCCAGCAGCTTAGCGGGGACTAGCGGAGATAGCACAGATACGCAGTATTTT. This sequence encodes CASSLAGTSGDSTDTQYF.

The genes are TRBV7-4 and TRBJ1-4, with 9 bases matching TRBD1. V trimming: 3 bases; J trimming: 8 bases; junction bases outside the gene matches: 7. Germline CDR1 is SGHVT and CDR2 is SQSDAQ. The CDR3 has 15 residues. The CDR3 coding sequence is TGTGCCAGCAGCTTCCTTGGGACAGGGCACGAAAAACTGTTTTTT. Its translation: CASSFLGTGHEKLFF.

This clone was found once. The chain has TRBV28 and TRBJ1-1; D gene ambiguous. CDR3 length: 11 amino acids. CDR1 MDHEN and CDR2 SYDVKM come from the germline V gene. Trimming took 6 bases from V and 4 from J, leaving 6 bases between them. The CDR3 DNA follows: TGTGCCAGCAGATTTCTCACTGAAGCTTTCTTT. Translation gives CASRFLTEAFF.

CDR3 DNA: TGTGCCAGCAGCGGGGAGCGGGGGGCCACAGATACGCAGTATTTT. Residues: CASSGERGATDTQYF. This chain uses TRBV7-3 with TRBJ2-3; 9 bases are a match to TRBD2. The CDR3 length is 15 residues. Germline lookup yields CDR1 SGHTA and CDR2 FQGTGA. The junction had 5 bases not matched to a gene; V was cut back by 5 bases and J by 2 bases.